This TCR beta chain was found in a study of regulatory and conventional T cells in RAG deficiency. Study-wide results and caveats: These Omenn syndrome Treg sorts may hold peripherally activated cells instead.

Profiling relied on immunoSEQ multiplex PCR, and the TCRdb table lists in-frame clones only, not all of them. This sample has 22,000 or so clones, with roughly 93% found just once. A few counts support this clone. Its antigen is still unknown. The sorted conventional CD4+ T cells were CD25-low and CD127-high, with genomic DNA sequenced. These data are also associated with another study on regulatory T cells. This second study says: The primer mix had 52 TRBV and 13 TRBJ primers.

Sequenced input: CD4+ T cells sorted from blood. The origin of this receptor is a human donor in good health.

Here the CDR3 reads CASSRLPNYNEQFF. The CDR3 coding sequence is TGCGCCAGCAGCCGTCTACCGAACTACAATGAGCAGTTCTTC. V is TRBV4-1 and J is TRBJ2-1; no firm D call. CDR1 is MGHRA, CDR2 YSYEKL, per germline. CDR3 length: 14 amino acids. Trimming stripped 4 bases from V and 3 bases from J, with 10 bases between.